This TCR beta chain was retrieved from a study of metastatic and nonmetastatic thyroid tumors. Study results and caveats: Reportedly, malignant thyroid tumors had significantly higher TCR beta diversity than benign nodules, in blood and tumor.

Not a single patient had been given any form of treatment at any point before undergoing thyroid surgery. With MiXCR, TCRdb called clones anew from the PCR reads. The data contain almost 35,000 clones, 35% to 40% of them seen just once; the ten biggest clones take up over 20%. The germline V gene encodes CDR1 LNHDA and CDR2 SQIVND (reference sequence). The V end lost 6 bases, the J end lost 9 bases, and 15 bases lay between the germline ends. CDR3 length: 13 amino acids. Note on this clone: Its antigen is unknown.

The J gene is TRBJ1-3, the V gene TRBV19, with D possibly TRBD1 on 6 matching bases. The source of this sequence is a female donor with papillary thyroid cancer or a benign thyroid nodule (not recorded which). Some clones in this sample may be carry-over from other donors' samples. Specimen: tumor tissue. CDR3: CASSPGHAFTIYF. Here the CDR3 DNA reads TGTGCCAGTAGCCCGGGACACGCTTTCACCATATATTTT.